The TCR beta chain under discussion was sequenced for a study of chemoradiotherapy in HPV16-positive cancers. TCRdb's table, derived via immunoSEQ multiplex PCR, lists solely in-frame clones and lacks some. In the table there are approximately 1,800 clones, 80% to 85% of which are singletons. As regards this clone: Antigen specificity is unknown.

General study results and limits: HPV-specific T cells were functionally defined from only a couple of HPV16-positive patients. In HPV16-positive patients, HPV-responsive T-cell expansion tracked better recurrence-free survival. Candidate HPV-specific clones and E7-related TCR motifs grew in tumor during treatment.

Over chemoradiotherapy, repertoires were sampled more than once. Germline CDR1 reads MNHEY; CDR2 reads SMNVEV (reference sequence). This CDR3 region has 16 residues. V shed 4 bases, J shed 4 bases, and the junction held 6 bases outside the gene matches. The sequence derives from a human donor with HPV-associated anogenital cancer. The material was tumor tissue, obtained from a patient who underwent chemoradiotherapy. V gene TRBV27 combines with J gene TRBJ2-3; 12 nucleotides line up with TRBD2. Written as DNA, the CDR3 is TGTGCCAGCAGTTCTCTAGCGGGAGGGCCATCAGATACGCAGTATTTT. It codes for CASSSLAGGPSDTQYF.